These T cell receptor beta chains were read from a single sample in a study of shared clonotypes between healthy human individuals. TCRdb keeps only in-frame clones here, not all; method: immunoSEQ multiplex PCR. The sample carries a few hundred thousand clones, around 67% recorded once. Sequenced: memory CD4+ T cells sorted from blood. These receptors came from a man aged 30 to 39 in good health. Each CDR3 is given with its conserved first and last residue. Fields, in order: CDR3 DNA, CDR3 protein, J gene, V gene, D gene, clone size. A D gene is named only where the DNA matches it firmly. The size field is filled for only some rows; it gives once, few, many or a size class.

TGTGCCAGCAGCCCAACCGGGACAGCAACCTACGAGCAGTACTTC CASSPTGTATYEQYF TRBJ2-7 TRBV27 TRBD1 -
TGTGCCAGCAGCTTTTTGGGTGCGAACACTGAAGCTTTCTTT CASSFLGANTEAFF TRBJ1-1 TRBV5-8 - -
TGTGCCAGCAGCTTCGGAGACAGGGACCAAGAGACCCAGTACTTC CASSFGDRDQETQYF TRBJ2-5 TRBV5-6 TRBD1 -
TGCGCCAGCAGCTTGGTCCCGGACCTTCAAGAGACCCAGTACTTC CASSLVPDLQETQYF TRBJ2-5 TRBV5-1 - -
TGTGCCAGCAGCCCGGAAACAGGGGGCGAGTTTCATGAGACCCAGTACTTC CASSPETGGEFHETQYF TRBJ2-5 TRBV11-2 TRBD1 -
TGTGCCACCACCCTCGGGCAGGGACTAACCCTTAACTATGGCTACACCTTC CATTLGQGLTLNYGYTF TRBJ1-2 TRBV7-9 - -
TGTGCCAGTAGTATCTCTTTGACGAGGCCCCTTCAGTACTTC CASSISLTRPLQYF TRBJ2-4 TRBV19 - -
TGCGCCAGCAGCTTGGATCCGACAGGGAGCTCCTACGAGCAGTACTTC CASSLDPTGSSYEQYF TRBJ2-7 TRBV5-1 TRBD1 few
TGCGCCAGCAGCTTGATTAGGGGGGAAAACAATGAGCAGTTCTTC CASSLIRGENNEQFF TRBJ2-1 TRBV5-1 - -
TGTGCCAGCAGCCAAATACTAGCGGCGGAGACCCAGTACTTC CASSQILAAETQYF TRBJ2-5 TRBV14 TRBD2 -
TGTGCCAGTAGTATTATCGGGGGTGGGAGCTACGAGCAGTACTTC CASSIIGGGSYEQYF TRBJ2-7 TRBV19 - -
TGTGCCAGCACCCTGGTTCAGGGGGCCGTCGAGCAGTACTTC CASTLVQGAVEQYF TRBJ2-7 TRBV6-6 TRBD1 -
TGTGCCAGCAGTGGTGGGACTAGCGCCCGCAATGAGCAGTTCTTC CASSGGTSARNEQFF TRBJ2-1 TRBV7-3 TRBD2 -
TGTGCCAGTAGTATCCGGACAGAATATGGCTACACCTTC CASSIRTEYGYTF TRBJ1-2 TRBV19 - -
TGTGCCAGCAGTGATTTTGCGGGGGCAGATACGCAGTATTTT CASSDFAGADTQYF TRBJ2-3 TRBV25-1 TRBD2 -
TGTGCCAGCAGTACCCGATCTAGCACAGATACGCAGTATTTT CASSTRSSTDTQYF TRBJ2-3 TRBV7-9 - few
TGCGCCAGTAGAACCGGGACCCAAGCCGGGGAGCTGTTTTTT CASRTGTQAGELFF TRBJ2-2 TRBV5-1 - -
TGTGCCAGCAGTCCCGGGACTTCAGGCTACGAGCAGTACTTC CASSPGTSGYEQYF TRBJ2-7 TRBV27 - -
TGCGCCAGCAGCTCTTCTACCGGGACTATCTCCTACGAGCAGTACTTC CASSSSTGTISYEQYF TRBJ2-7 TRBV5-1 TRBD2 many
TGTGCCAGCAGCCCCTCCCTGGGGCTCGCTAGCACAGATACGCAGTATTTT CASSPSLGLASTDTQYF TRBJ2-3 TRBV13 - -
TGTGCCAGCAGACCCCGCGGTCGCGGGGGAAGTAACGAAAAACTGTTTTTT CASRPRGRGGSNEKLFF TRBJ1-4 TRBV5-6 - once
TGCGCCAGCAGCCAAGATTTGGGGACTAGCGGGAGCGGAGAGACCCAGTACTTC CASSQDLGTSGSGETQYF TRBJ2-5 TRBV4-1 TRBD2 -
TGCGCCAGCAGAAGGACAGGGGTCGAAAATCTAAGCTCTGGGGCCAACGTCCTGACTTTC CASRRTGVENLSSGANVLTF TRBJ2-6 TRBV5-1 TRBD1 few
TGTGCCAGCAGCCAACCGGGACTAGCGACCTACGAGCAGTACTTC CASSQPGLATYEQYF TRBJ2-7 TRBV7-9 TRBD2 -
TGCGCCAGCAGGGCTTCGGGGGCAGAGACCCAGTACTTC CASRASGAETQYF TRBJ2-5 TRBV5-1 - -
TGCGCCAGCAGCTTGGAGCCCGGGACAAATTATCAGCCCCAGCATTTT CASSLEPGTNYQPQHF TRBJ1-5 TRBV5-1 - -
TGTGCCAGCAGCGTACTCAGGAGCTCCTACGAGCAGTACTTC CASSVLRSSYEQYF TRBJ2-7 TRBV9 - -
TGTGCCTGGAGTCAGGACACATACAATGAGCAGTTCTTC CAWSQDTYNEQFF TRBJ2-1 TRBV30 - -
TGTGCCAGCAGCCTTCTGGGGGCGTCTGGAAACACCATATATTTT CASSLLGASGNTIYF TRBJ1-3 TRBV11-2 - -
TGTGCCAGCTCACCACTATCCGGGACAGGGGCCTACGAGCAGTACTTC CASSPLSGTGAYEQYF TRBJ2-7 TRBV18 TRBD1 -
TGTGCCAGCAGCTTATCGGCTAGCGGGAGGAATGAGCAGTTCTTC CASSLSASGRNEQFF TRBJ2-1 TRBV7-2 TRBD2 -
TGCAGCGTCCACTCTGGAGAGTCCCAGCATTTT CSVHSGESQHF TRBJ1-5 TRBV29-1 - -
TGTGCCAGCAGGGAAGGAGTAGCCACCACAGATACGCAGTATTTT CASREGVATTDTQYF TRBJ2-3 TRBV5-6 - -
TGTGCCAGCAGTTGGAAGTCAACAGGTACGCAGTATTTT CASSWKSTGTQYF TRBJ2-3 TRBV27 - -
TGTGCCAGCAGCGACCGTCCGGCGTCGGTCTCCTACAATGAGCAGTTCTTC CASSDRPASVSYNEQFF TRBJ2-1 TRBV9 - -
TGTGCCAGCAGCTCCTCAGGGGGCGTGGAGCAGTACTTC CASSSSGGVEQYF TRBJ2-7 TRBV5-6 TRBD1 -
TGTGCCAGCAGTGATGGGAGAAACAATGAGCAGTTCTTC CASSDGRNNEQFF TRBJ2-1 TRBV6-1 - once
TGCAGCGTTGCAAGGCAGGGTGAGGCCAACGTCCTGACTTTC CSVARQGEANVLTF TRBJ2-6 TRBV29-1 - -
TGTGCCAGCAGCCTATATGGTGGAGCCTACGAGCAGTACTTC CASSLYGGAYEQYF TRBJ2-7 TRBV5-4 - -
TGTGCCACCAGCAGAGATCGGCACTATGGCTACACCTTC CATSRDRHYGYTF TRBJ1-2 TRBV15 - many
TGTGCCAGCAGCTTAAGGCCAGGGGGTCTTAGCAATCAGCCCCAGCATTTT CASSLRPGGLSNQPQHF TRBJ1-5 TRBV7-8 TRBD1 -
TGTGCCAGCAGCTTGTTAACAGGGGGACAAGATACGCAGTATTTT CASSLLTGGQDTQYF TRBJ2-3 TRBV5-8 TRBD1 -